Ten or more counts support the clone carrying this T cell receptor beta chain. Its specificity is unknown. The data are from a study of shared clonotypes between healthy human individuals. Study-level information: Every donor yielded three CD4 naive, three CD4 memory, two CD8 naive and one CD8 memory plate. Study-level findings and limits: Few donors restricted represented genetic and exposure-history diversity.

V dropped 4 bases and J dropped 0 bases, with 13 bases sitting between them. The CDR3 covers 15 residues. Germline values: CDR1 MGHDK, CDR2 SYGVNS. Method: immunoSEQ multiplex PCR; TCRdb's copy keeps in-frame clones and lacks some. The repertoire holds approximately 100,000 clones, with 68% as singletons. The genes are TRBV25-1 and TRBJ2-7, with D perhaps TRBD2 (6 bases). What was sequenced was memory CD8+ T cells sorted from blood. Sample subset: CD45RO+ cells pooled with CCR7-negative TemRA cells. The TCR originated in a woman under 40 in good health. CDR3 in amino acids: CASSGGEDSSYEQYF. Here the CDR3 DNA reads TGTGCCAGCAGTGGAGGGGAGGATTCCTCCTACGAGCAGTACTTC.